This T cell receptor beta chain appears in the sequencing data of a study of control samples from healthy donors and cancer patients. The CDR3 runs to 14 residues. V lost 7 bases to trimming and J lost 1 base; unmatched junction nucleotides: 6. Germline assignment: CDR1 SNHLY and CDR2 FYNNEI. Sequencing used immunoSEQ multiplex PCR; TCRdb keeps in-frame clones, though not all of them. The sample shows roughly 120,000 clones, roughly 89% of them seen only once. This receptor was identified in a woman in her forties or fifties in good health. The chain uses TRBV2 and TRBJ2-5; 7 bases match TRBD1. Sequencing was performed on blood. This CDR3 reads CASNLGGIQETQYF. The CDR3 nucleotides read TGTGCCAGCAACCTAGGGGGCATCCAAGAGACCCAGTACTTC.